Listed below are T cell receptor beta chains from one sample, sequenced in a study of tumor-infiltrating lymphocytes in primary liver carcinoma. Via MiXCR, TCRdb re-called the multiplex PCR reads, giving one row per CDR3 protein. The profile shows 310,000 or so distinct CDR3 sequences, almost 60% of them singletons. Sequencing used peripheral blood. The source of these receptors is a woman aged 25 to 39 with primary liver carcinoma and hepatitis B virus infection. Both conserved end residues are part of each CDR3. The order of the fields is J gene, clone size, D gene, V gene, CDR3 protein, CDR3 DNA. D genes are given only for firm matches. Not all rows give a size; the values are once, few, many and, for expanded clones, a class.

>TRBJ2-1|few|.|TRBV13
CASSPSRAGEQFF
TGTGCCAGCAGCCCCTCTAGGGCGGGTGAGCAGTTCTTC
>TRBJ1-2|.|TRBD1|TRBV6-5
CASSRTGAGANYGYTF
TGTGCCAGCAGCAGGACAGGGGCTGGAGCTAACTATGGCTACACCTTC
>TRBJ2-1|.|.|TRBV5-6
CASSLSGAGYNEQFF
TGTGCCAGCAGCTTGAGTGGCGCCGGGTACAATGAGCAGTTCTTC
>TRBJ1-3|few|TRBD1|TRBV12-3/TRBV12-4
CASSLRDRVSGNTIYF
TGTGCCAGCAGTTTACGGGACAGGGTTTCTGGAAACACCATATATTTT
>TRBJ2-3|.|.|TRBV11-2
CPSSSFESLVDITTDTQYF
TGTCCCAGCAGCTCGTTCGAGTCCCTGGTGGATATAACCACAGATACGCAGTATTTT
>TRBJ1-2|few|.|TRBV30
CAWSWGLEGYTF
TGTGCCTGGAGTTGGGGGCTAGAGGGCTACACCTTC
>TRBJ2-1|once|TRBD2|TRBV4-3
CASSQPGLAGSNEQLF
TGCGCCAGCAGCCAACCCGGACTAGCGGGCAGCAATGAGCAGTTATTC
>TRBJ2-7|.|TRBD1|TRBV6-1
CASREGIGGTYEQYF
TGTGCCAGCAGAGAAGGGATAGGGGGCACCTACGAGCAGTACTTC
>TRBJ1-1|.|.|TRBV7-8
CASSPPTSTPSGTEAFF
TGTGCCAGCAGCCCCCCGACTAGCACTCCAAGTGGCACTGAAGCTTTCTTT
>TRBJ2-3|once|.|TRBV11-1
CASSQVGRMADTQFF
TGTGCCAGCAGTCAGGTGGGAAGGATGGCAGATACGCAGTTTTTT
>TRBJ2-5|.|.|TRBV7-9
CASSLSLGLTETQYF
TGTGCCAGCAGCTTATCGTTGGGCTTGACGGAGACCCAGTACTTC
>TRBJ2-4|.|.|TRBV5-6
CASSAYRLAKNIQYF
TGTGCCAGCAGCGCCTACAGATTAGCCAAAAACATTCAGTACTTC
>TRBJ1-2|many|.|TRBV4-1
CASSTGTGVPGYTF
TGCGCCAGCAGCACCGGTACAGGCGTCCCGGGCTACACCTTC
>TRBJ1-1|many|.|TRBV6-1
CASSEYSNTEAFF
TGTGCCAGCAGTGAATACAGTAACACTGAAGCTTTCTTT
>TRBJ2-7|many|.|TRBV29-1
CSVKVRGQIYEQYF
TGCAGCGTTAAGGTGAGGGGACAAATCTACGAGCAGTACTTC
>TRBJ1-2|.|.|TRBV11-2
CASSRIGKGTSNYCYTF
TGTGCCAGCAGCCGCATAGGAAAAGGGACGTCTAACTACTGCTACACCTTC
>TRBJ2-5|few|.|TRBV14
CASNQNRAQETQYF
TGTGCCAGTAACCAGAACAGGGCGCAAGAGACCCAGTACTTC
>TRBJ2-2|.|.|TRBV6-2/TRBV6-3
CASSYLRGQPNTGELFF
TGTGCCAGCAGTTATTTAAGAGGACAACCGAACACCGGGGAGCTGTTTTTT
>TRBJ2-2|.|.|TRBV4-3
CASRWSTGKLFF
TGCGCCAGCAGGTGGAGCACCGGGAAGCTGTTTTTT
>TRBJ2-5|.|TRBD2|TRBV12-3/TRBV12-4
CASSRRLAAQETQYF
TGTGCCAGCAGCAGGAGACTAGCGGCTCAAGAGACCCAGTACTTC
>TRBJ2-3|.|.|TRBV11-1
CASRSGGSSVGARTDTQYF
TGTGCCAGCAGATCTGGGGGGAGCTCTGTTGGAGCCCGCACAGATACGCAGTATTTT
>TRBJ1-5|.|TRBD1|TRBV6-1
CASSRDRLGNQPQHF
TGTGCCAGCAGCCGGGACAGGTTGGGAAATCAGCCCCAGCATTTT
>TRBJ1-2|.|.|TRBV5-8
CASSRPGLSDYGYTF
TGTGCCAGCAGCCGACCCGGACTCTCGGACTATGGCTACACCTTC
>TRBJ2-3|.|TRBD2|TRBV4-3
CVSSRIAGTDTQCF
TGCGTCAGCAGCCGGATAGCGGGCACAGATACGCAGTGTTTT
>TRBJ2-5|.|.|TRBV14
CARYREGETQYF
TGTGCCAGATACAGGGAGGGAGAGACCCAGTACTTC
>TRBJ2-1|.|TRBD1|TRBV29-1
CSALTGAYNEPFF
TGCAGCGCCCTGACAGGGGCCTACAATGAGCCGTTCTTC
>TRBJ1-1|.|.|TRBV29-1
CSVVTANTEAFF
TGCAGCGTGGTAACAGCTAACACTGAAGCTTTCTTT
>TRBJ2-3|many|.|TRBV5-1
CASSLASFTDTQYF
TGCGCCAGCAGCTTGGCCTCATTCACAGATACGCAGTATTTT
>TRBJ2-2|few|TRBD2|TRBV12-3/TRBV12-4
CASHKASLAGGFTGELFF
TGTGCCAGCCATAAAGCCTCCCTAGCGGGAGGGTTCACCGGGGAGCTGTTTTTT
>TRBJ2-3|.|TRBD1|TRBV4-1
CASSHGQGPRDTQYF
TGCGCCAGCAGCCATGGACAGGGTCCTAGAGATACGCAGTATTTT
>TRBJ2-3|.|.|TRBV2
CASNRQETDTQYF
TGTGCCAGCAATCGTCAGGAGACAGATACGCAGTATTTT
>TRBJ2-1|.|.|TRBV2
CASVKGLRNSYNEQFF
TGTGCCAGCGTCAAAGGTCTGCGTAACTCCTACAATGAGCAGTTCTTC
>TRBJ2-4|.|.|TRBV11-2
CASSRTVGTKNIQYF
TGTGCCAGCAGCAGGACAGTGGGGACCAAAAACATTCAGTACTTC
>TRBJ2-7|.|TRBD2|TRBV12-3/TRBV12-4
CASSESSGSYEQYF
TGTGCCAGCAGTGAGTCTAGCGGGAGCTACGAGCAGTACTTC
>TRBJ1-4|.|.|TRBV5-1
CASSLDTTNEKLFF
TGCGCCAGCAGCTTGGACACAACTAATGAAAAACTGTTTTTT
>TRBJ2-7|.|.|TRBV25-1
CASSEGDTYYYEQYF
TGTGCCAGCAGTGAGGGGGACACCTACTACTACGAGCAGTACTTC
>TRBJ2-3|few|.|TRBV14
CASSQDTVIDTQYF
TGTGCCAGCAGCCAAGATACAGTAATTGATACGCAGTATTTT